This TCR beta chain was documented in a study of cytomegalovirus exposure and HLA in healthy donors. Researchers ran the PCR with 60 Vbeta and 13 Jbeta primers. Profiled with immunoSEQ multiplex PCR; TCRdb holds only in-frame clones, not every one. The sample lists 100,000 to 150,000 clones; approximately 71% were seen once. Study observations and caveats: An analysis that was carried out later associated 16,951 TCR beta sequences with HLA alleles at 0.05 false discovery rate. What was likely a sequencing artifact was a cluster of highly shared sequence variants. In a later analysis, a genetic analysis reported fewer productive-TCR N-insertions in an Asian-associated ancestry cluster than the cohort average.

A word on this clone: Antigen: not known.

Sampled while nominally healthy, donors likely had unrecorded immune exposures. The clonotype comes from a woman aged 50 to 60 in good health and CMV-seronegative. The sample consisted of PBMCs.

The CDR3 protein is CSVSQQGNTEAFF. In DNA, the CDR3 is TGCAGCGTGTCTCAACAGGGGAACACTGAAGCTTTCTTT. V is TRBV29-1 and J is TRBJ1-1, with a possible D match to TRBD1 (6 bases). Germline CDR1 SQVTM, CDR2 ANQGSEA. This CDR3 spans 13 amino acids. V lost 6 bases, J lost 1 base, and 12 bases lay in between.